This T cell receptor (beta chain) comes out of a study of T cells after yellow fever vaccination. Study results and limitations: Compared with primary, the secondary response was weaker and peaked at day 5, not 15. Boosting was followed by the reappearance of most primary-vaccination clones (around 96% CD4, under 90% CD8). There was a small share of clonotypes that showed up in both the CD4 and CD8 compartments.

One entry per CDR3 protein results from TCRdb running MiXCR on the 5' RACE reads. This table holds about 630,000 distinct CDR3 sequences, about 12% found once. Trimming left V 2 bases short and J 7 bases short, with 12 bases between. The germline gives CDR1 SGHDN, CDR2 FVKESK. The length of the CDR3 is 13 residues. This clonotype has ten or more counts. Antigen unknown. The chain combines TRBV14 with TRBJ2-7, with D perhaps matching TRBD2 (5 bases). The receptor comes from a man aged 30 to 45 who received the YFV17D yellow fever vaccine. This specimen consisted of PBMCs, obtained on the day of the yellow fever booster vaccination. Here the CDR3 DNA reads TGTGCCAGCAGCCAAATTCCCTGGAGGGAGCAGTACTTC. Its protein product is CASSQIPWREQYF.